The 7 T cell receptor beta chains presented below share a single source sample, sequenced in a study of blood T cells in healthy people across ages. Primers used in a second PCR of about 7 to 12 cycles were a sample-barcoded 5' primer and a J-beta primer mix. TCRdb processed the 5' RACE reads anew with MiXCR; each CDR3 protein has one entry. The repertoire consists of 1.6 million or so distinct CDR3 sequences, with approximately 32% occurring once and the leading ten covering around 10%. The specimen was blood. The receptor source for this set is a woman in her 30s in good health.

This CDR3 reads CATRQGVDTEAFF. The CDR3 bases are TGTGCCACGCGACAGGGAGTTGACACTGAAGCTTTCTTT. The chain is built from TRBV24-1 and TRBJ1-1; 7 nucleotides match TRBD1. V trimming: 10 bases; J trimming: 3 bases; junction bases outside the gene matches: 7. Germline V gene sequence: CDR1 KGHDR, CDR2 SFDVKD. The CDR3 is 13 residues long.

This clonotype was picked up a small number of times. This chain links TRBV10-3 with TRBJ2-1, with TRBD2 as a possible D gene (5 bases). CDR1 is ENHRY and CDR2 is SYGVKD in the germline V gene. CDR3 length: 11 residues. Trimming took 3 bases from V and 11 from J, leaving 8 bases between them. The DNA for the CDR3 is TGTGCCATCAGTGAAACTAGGCAGCAGTTCTTC. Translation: CAISETRQQFF.

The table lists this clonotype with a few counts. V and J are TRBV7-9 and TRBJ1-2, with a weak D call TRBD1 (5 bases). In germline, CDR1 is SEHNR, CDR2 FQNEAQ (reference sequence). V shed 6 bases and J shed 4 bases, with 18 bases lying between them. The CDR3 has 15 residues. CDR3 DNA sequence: TGTGCCAGCAGTAAACTTCAGGGCCTAACCTATGGCTACACCTTC. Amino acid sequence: CASSKLQGLTYGYTF.

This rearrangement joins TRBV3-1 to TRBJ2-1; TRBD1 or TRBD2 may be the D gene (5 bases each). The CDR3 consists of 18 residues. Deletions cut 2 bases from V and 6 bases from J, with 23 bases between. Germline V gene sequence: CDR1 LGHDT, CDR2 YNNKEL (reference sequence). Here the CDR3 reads CASSQSGAPPRGPNEQFF. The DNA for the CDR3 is TGTGCCAGCAGCCAAAGTGGGGCCCCCCCCCGCGGGCCCAATGAGCAGTTCTTC.

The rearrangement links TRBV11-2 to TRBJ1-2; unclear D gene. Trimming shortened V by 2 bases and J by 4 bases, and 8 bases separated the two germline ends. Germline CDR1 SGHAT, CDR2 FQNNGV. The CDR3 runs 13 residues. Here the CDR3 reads CASSLMSFYGYTF. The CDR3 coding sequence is TGTGCCAGCAGCTTAATGAGTTTCTATGGCTACACCTTC. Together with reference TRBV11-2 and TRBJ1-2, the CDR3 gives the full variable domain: EAGVAQSPRYKIIEKRQSVAFWCNPISGHATLYWYQQILGQGPKLLIQFQNNGVVDDSQLPKDRFSAERLKGVDSTLKIQPAKLEDSAVYLCASSLMSFYGYTFGSGTRLTVV.

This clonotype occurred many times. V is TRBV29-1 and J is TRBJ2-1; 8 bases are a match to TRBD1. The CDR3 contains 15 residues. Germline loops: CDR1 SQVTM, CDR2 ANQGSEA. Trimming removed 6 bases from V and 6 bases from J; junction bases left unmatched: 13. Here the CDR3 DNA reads TGCAGCGTGAATGGGGGCAGGGGGCCGGGCAATGAGCAGTTCTTC. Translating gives CSVNGGRGPGNEQFF.

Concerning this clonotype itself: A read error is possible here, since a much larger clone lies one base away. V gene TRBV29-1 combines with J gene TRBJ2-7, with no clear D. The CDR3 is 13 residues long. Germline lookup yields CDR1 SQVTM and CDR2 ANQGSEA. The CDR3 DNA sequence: TGCAGCGCCGGTGTGAACCACTGGAACGAGCGGTACTTC. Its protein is CSAGVNHWNERYF.